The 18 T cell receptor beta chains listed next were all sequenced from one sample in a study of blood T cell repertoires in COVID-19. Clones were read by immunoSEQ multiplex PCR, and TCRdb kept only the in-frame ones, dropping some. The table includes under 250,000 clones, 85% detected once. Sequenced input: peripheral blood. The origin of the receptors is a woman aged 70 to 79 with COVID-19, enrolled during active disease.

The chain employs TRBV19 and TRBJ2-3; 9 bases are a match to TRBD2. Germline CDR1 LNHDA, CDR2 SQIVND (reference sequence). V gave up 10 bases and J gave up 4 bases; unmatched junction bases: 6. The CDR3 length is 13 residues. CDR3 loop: CATSGIAADTQYF. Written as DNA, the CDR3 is TGTGCCACTAGCGGGATCGCAGCAGATACGCAGTATTTT.

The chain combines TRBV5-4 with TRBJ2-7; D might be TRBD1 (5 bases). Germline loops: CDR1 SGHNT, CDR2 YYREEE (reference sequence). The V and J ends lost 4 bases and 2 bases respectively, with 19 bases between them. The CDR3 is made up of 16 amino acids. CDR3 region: CASSPRTLTDAYEQYF. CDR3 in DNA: TGTGCCAGCAGCCCTCGGACCCTGACAGATGCCTACGAGCAGTACTTC. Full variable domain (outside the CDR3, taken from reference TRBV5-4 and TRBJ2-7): ETGVTQSPTHLIKTRGQQVTLRCSSQSGHNTVSWYQQALGQGPQFIFQYYREEENGRGNFPPRFSGLQFPNYSSELNVNALELDDSALYLCASSPRTLTDAYEQYFGPGTRLTVT.

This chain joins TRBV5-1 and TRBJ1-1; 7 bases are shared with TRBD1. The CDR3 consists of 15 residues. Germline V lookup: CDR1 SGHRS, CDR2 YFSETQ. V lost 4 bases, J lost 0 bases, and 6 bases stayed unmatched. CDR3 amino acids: CASSLGTGVNTEAFF. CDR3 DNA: TGCGCCAGCAGCCTAGGCACAGGGGTGAACACTGAAGCTTTCTTT.

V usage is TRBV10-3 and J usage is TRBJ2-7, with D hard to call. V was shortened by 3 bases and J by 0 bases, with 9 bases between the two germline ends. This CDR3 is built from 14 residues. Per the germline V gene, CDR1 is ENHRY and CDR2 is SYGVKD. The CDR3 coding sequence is TGTGCCATCAGTGACATGCCGAGCTCCTACGAGCAGTACTTC. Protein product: CAISDMPSSYEQYF.

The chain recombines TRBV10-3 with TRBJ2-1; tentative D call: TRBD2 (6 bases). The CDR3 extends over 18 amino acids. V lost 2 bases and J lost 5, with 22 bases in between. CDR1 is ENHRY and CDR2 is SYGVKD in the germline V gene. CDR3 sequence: CAISEGVRWGEPHNEQFF. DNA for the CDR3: TGTGCCATCAGTGAGGGGGTGAGGTGGGGGGAGCCCCACAATGAGCAGTTCTTC.

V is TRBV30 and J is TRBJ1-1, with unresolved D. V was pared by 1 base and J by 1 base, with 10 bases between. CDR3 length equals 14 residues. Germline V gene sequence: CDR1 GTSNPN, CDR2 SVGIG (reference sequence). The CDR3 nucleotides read TGTGCCTGGAGTGCAGCAGGAAAGAACACTGAAGCTTTCTTT. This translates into CAWSAAGKNTEAFF.

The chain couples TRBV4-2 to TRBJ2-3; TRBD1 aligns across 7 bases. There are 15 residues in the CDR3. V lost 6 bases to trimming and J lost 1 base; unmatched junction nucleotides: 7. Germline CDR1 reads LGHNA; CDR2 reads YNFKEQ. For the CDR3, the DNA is TGTGCCAGCAGTATGGGCCAGGGGGGCACAGATACGCAGTATTTT. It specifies CASSMGQGGTDTQYF.

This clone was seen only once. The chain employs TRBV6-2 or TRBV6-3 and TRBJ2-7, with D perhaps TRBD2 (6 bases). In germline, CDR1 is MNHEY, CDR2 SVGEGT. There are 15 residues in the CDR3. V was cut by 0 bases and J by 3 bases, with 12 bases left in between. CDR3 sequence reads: CASSYSRLGYYEQYF. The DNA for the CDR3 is TGTGCCAGCAGTTACTCTCGACTAGGTTACTACGAGCAGTACTTC.

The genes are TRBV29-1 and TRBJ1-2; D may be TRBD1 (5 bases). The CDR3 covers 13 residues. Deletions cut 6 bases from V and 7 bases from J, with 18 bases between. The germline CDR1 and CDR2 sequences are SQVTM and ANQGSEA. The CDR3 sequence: CSVLRGGAGGYTF. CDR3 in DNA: TGCAGCGTCTTAAGGGGAGGGGCTGGTGGCTACACCTTC. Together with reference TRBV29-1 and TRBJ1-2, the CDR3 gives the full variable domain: SAVISQKPSRDICQRGTSLTIQCQVDSQVTMMFWYRQQPGQSLTLIATANQGSEATYESGFVIDKFPISRPNLTFSTLTVSNMSPEDSSIYLCSVLRGGAGGYTFGSGTRLTVV.

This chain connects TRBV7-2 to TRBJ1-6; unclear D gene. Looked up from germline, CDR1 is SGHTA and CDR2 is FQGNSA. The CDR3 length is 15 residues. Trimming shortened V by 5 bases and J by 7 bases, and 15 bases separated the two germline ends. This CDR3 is CASSTQQVLNSPLHF. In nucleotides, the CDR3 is TGTGCCAGCAGCACGCAGCAGGTTTTGAATTCACCCCTCCACTTT.

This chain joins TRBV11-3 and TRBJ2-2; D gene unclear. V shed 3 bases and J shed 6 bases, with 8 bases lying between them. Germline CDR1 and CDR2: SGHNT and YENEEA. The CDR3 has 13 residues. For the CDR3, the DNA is TGTGCCAGCAGCTTTAGTCCCGCCGGGGAGCTGTTTTTT. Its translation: CASSFSPAGELFF.

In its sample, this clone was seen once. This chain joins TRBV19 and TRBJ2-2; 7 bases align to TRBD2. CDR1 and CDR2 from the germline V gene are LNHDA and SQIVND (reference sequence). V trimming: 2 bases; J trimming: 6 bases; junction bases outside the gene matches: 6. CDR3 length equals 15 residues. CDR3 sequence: CASSIRGRAPGELFF. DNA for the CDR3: TGTGCCAGTAGTATACGGGGGAGGGCCCCCGGGGAGCTGTTTTTT.

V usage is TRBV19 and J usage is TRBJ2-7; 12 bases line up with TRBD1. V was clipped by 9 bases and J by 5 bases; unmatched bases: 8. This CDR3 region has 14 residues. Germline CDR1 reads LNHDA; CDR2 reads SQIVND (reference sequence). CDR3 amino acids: CASRDRGRSDEQYF. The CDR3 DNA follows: TGTGCCAGCCGGGACAGGGGGCGGTCGGACGAGCAGTACTTC.

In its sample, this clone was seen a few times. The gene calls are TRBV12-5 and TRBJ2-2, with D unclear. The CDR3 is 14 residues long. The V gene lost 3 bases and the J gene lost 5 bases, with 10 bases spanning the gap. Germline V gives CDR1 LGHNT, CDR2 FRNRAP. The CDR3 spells CASGLKPGTGELFF. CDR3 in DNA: TGTGCTAGTGGTTTAAAACCCGGGACCGGGGAGCTGTTTTTT. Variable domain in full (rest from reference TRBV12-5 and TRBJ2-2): DARVTQTPRHKVTEMGQEVTMRCQPILGHNTVFWYRQTMMQGLELLAYFRNRAPLDDSGMPKDRFSAEMPDATLATLKIQPSEPRDSAVYFCASGLKPGTGELFFGEGSRLTVL.

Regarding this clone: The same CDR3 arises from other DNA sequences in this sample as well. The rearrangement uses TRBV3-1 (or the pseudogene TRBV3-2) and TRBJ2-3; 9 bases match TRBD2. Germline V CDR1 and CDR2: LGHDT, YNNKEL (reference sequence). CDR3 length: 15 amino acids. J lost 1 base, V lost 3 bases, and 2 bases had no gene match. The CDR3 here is CASSQSGGRTDTQYF. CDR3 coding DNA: TGTGCCAGCAGCCAGAGCGGGGGGCGCACAGATACGCAGTATTTT.

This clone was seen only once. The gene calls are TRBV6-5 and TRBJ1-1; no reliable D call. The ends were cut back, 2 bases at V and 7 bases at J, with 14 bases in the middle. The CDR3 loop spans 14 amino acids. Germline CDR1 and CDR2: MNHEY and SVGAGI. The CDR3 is CASSYVLTRHEAFF. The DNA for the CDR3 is TGTGCCAGCAGTTACGTCCTGACACGTCATGAAGCTTTCTTT.

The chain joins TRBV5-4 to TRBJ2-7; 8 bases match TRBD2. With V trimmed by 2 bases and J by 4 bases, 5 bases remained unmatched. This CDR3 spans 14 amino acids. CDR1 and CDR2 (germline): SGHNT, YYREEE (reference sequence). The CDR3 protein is CASSFERGPYEQYF. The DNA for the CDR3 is TGTGCCAGCAGCTTTGAGCGGGGGCCGTACGAGCAGTACTTC.

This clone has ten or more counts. CDR3 in DNA: TGCGCCAGCAGTATCTTTAGGGACAGGGGCGTTTACGAGCAGTACTTC. Encoded protein: CASSIFRDRGVYEQYF. The gene calls are TRBV5-1 and TRBJ2-7; 10 nucleotides agree with TRBD1. Trimming at V came to 5 bases and at J to 4 bases, leaving 12 bases not matched to a gene. The germline CDR1 and CDR2 sequences are SGHRS and YFSETQ. The CDR3 extends over 16 amino acids.